Below are 21 T cell receptor beta chains sequenced from a single sample in a study of shared clonotypes between healthy human individuals. The protocol was immunoSEQ multiplex PCR, while the TCRdb copy is restricted to in-frame clones and leaves out a portion. Among some 2,500,000 clones listed, roughly 93% were seen once. Sequenced material: naive CD4+ T cells from PBMCs. The subset denotes: CD45RA+ positively selected. All receptors derive from a man between 18 and 29 years old in good health. Some clones in this sample may be carry-over from other donors' samples.

V usage is TRBV28 and J usage is TRBJ2-7; 7 nucleotides agree with TRBD2. Germline CDR1 and CDR2: MDHEN and SYDVKM. The ends lost 4 bases at V and 6 bases at J; junction bases unmatched: 12. The CDR3 has 15 residues. In nucleotides, the CDR3 is TGTGCCAGCAGTTCCCTCCCTGACGGGAGGAGCGAGCAGTACTTC. This sequence encodes CASSSLPDGRSEQYF.

The chain couples TRBV9 to TRBJ2-2; TRBD2 matches at 7 bases. The germline V gene has CDR1 SGDLS and CDR2 YYNGEE. Losses at the gene ends were 0 bases for V and 6 bases for J; bases not matched to a gene: 8. The CDR3 covers 16 residues. The CDR3 reads CASSVVGSGYAGELFF. For the CDR3, the DNA is TGTGCCAGCAGCGTAGTTGGTAGCGGGTATGCCGGGGAGCTGTTTTTT.

CDR3 sequence: CASSPLNTEAFF. CDR3 DNA sequence: TGTGCCAGCAGCCCTTTGAACACTGAAGCTTTCTTT. The V and J genes are TRBV7-9 and TRBJ1-1; D is undetermined. V was shortened by 5 bases and J by 0 bases, with 4 bases between the two germline ends. Per germline, CDR1 SEHNR and CDR2 FQNEAQ (reference sequence). The CDR3 is 12 amino acids.

Turning to this clone: Other DNA sequences within the sample encode an identical CDR3. This chain joins TRBV9 and TRBJ1-1; the match to TRBD1 covers 7 bases. V was clipped by 3 bases and J by 1 base; unmatched bases: 3. Germline CDR1 SGDLS, CDR2 YYNGEE. CDR3 length: 14 amino acids. CDR3 nucleotides: TGTGCCAGCAGCGCCAGGACAGGGAACACTGAAGCTTTCTTT. Translation: CASSARTGNTEAFF.

This clone was detected a few times. The chain links TRBV7-9 to TRBJ1-2, with D unclear. This CDR3 region has 10 residues. Germline CDR1 and CDR2: SEHNR and FQNEAQ (reference sequence). V lost 0 bases and J lost 7, with 0 bases in between. The CDR3 DNA follows: TGTGCCAGCAGCTTAGCTGGCTACACCTTC. This translates into CASSLAGYTF. The complete variable domain, with remaining parts taken from reference TRBV7-9 and TRBJ1-2, reads DTGVSQNPRHKITKRGQNVTFRCDPISEHNRLYWYRQTLGQGPEFLTYFQNEAQLEKSRLLSDRFSAERPKGSFSTLEIQRTEQGDSAMYLCASSLAGYTFGSGTRLTVV.

The chain recombines TRBV7-6 with TRBJ2-6; 8 bases are a match to TRBD1. The junction had 11 bases not matched to a gene; V was cut back by 10 bases and J by 0 bases. In germline, CDR1 is SGHVS, CDR2 FNYEAQ. The CDR3 length is 17 residues. In DNA form, the CDR3 reads TGTGCCACACGGGACAGGAGGACCTTCTCTGGGGCCAACGTCCTGACTTTC. Protein sequence: CATRDRRTFSGANVLTF.

The chain has TRBV5-6 and TRBJ2-1; 7 bases are a match to TRBD2. In germline, CDR1 is SGHDT, CDR2 YYEEEE. V lost 4 bases, J lost 3 bases, and 10 bases stayed unmatched. The CDR3 loop spans 16 amino acids. The chain's CDR3 is CASSPGGLAVYNEQFF. CDR3 DNA: TGTGCCAGCAGCCCTGGTGGGCTAGCGGTCTACAATGAGCAGTTCTTC.

As regards this clone: Distinct nucleotide sequences in the sample also encode this CDR3. This sequence joins TRBV14 and TRBJ1-1; D remains unclear. Germline V gives CDR1 SGHDN, CDR2 FVKESK. The length of the CDR3 is 13 residues. V was shortened by 4 bases and J by 0 bases, with 6 bases between the two germline ends. CDR3 residues: CASSPSMNTEAFF. The CDR3 DNA sequence: TGTGCCAGCAGCCCTTCCATGAACACTGAAGCTTTCTTT. Full variable domain (rest looked up from reference TRBV14 and TRBJ1-1): EAGVTQFPSHSVIEKGQTVTLRCDPISGHDNLYWYRRVMGKEIKFLLHFVKESKQDESGMPNNRFLAERTGGTYSTLKVQPAELEDSGVYFCASSPSMNTEAFFGQGTRLTVV.

This chain connects TRBV6-5 to TRBJ2-2; TRBD1 aligns across 9 bases. J lost 4 bases, V lost 2 bases, and 5 bases had no gene match. Germline CDR1 reads MNHEY; CDR2 reads SVGAGI. The CDR3 length is 16 residues. The CDR3 DNA follows: TGTGCCAGCAGTTACGGGACAGGGCCTGGCACCGGGGAGCTGTTTTTT. Translated, it gives CASSYGTGPGTGELFF.

Written as DNA, the CDR3 is TGCGCCAGCAGCCCCTGGACTAGCGGGAGGGCTGGGGAGACCCAGTACTTC. Translated, it gives CASSPWTSGRAGETQYF. The chain is built from TRBV5-1 and TRBJ2-5; 15 positions agree with TRBD2. The CDR3 totals 17 residues. CDR1 is SGHRS, CDR2 YFSETQ, per germline. Unmatched junction bases numbered 9, after V lost 4 bases and J lost 5 bases.

This chain links TRBV11-3 with TRBJ2-7; 8 bases are a match to TRBD1. The CDR3 runs 14 residues. CDR1 SGHNT and CDR2 YENEEA come from the germline V gene. With 5 bases clipped from V and 3 bases from J, the junction kept 6 bases outside the gene matches. CDR3 residues: CASSLRQGNYEQYF. CDR3 DNA: TGTGCCAGCAGCCTACGACAGGGGAACTACGAGCAGTACTTC.

This clone is a singleton in its sample. The chain is built from TRBV7-2 and TRBJ2-3; 7 bases line up with TRBD1. Trimming took 2 bases from V and 4 from J; bases not matched to a gene: 6. The germline V gene has CDR1 SGHTA and CDR2 FQGNSA. The CDR3 spans 15 residues. CDR3 nucleotide sequence: TGTGCCAGCAGCTTAACCGGACAGGTAGCAGATACGCAGTATTTT. Protein product: CASSLTGQVADTQYF.

This clone has a single count. This chain's CDR3 is CASSPTTGSSGANVLTF. The CDR3 region has the DNA TGTGCCAGCTCACCCACGACAGGCAGCTCTGGGGCCAACGTCCTGACTTTC. This chain uses TRBV18 with TRBJ2-6; weak D call: TRBD1 (6 bases). This CDR3 is 17 amino acids long. Trimming removed 3 bases at V and 0 bases at J, with 12 bases between. CDR1 and CDR2 (germline): KGHSH, LQKENI. Full variable domain (outside the CDR3, taken from reference TRBV18 and TRBJ2-6): NAGVMQNPRHLVRRRGQEARLRCSPMKGHSHVYWYRQLPEEGLKFMVYLQKENIIDESGMPKERFSAEFPKEGPSILRIQQVVRGDSAAYFCASSPTTGSSGANVLTFGAGSRLTVL.

For this clone: Other DNA sequences in this specimen translate into the identical CDR3. The chain is built from TRBV2 and TRBJ1-5, with D hard to call. Germline V gene data show CDR1 as SNHLY and CDR2 as FYNNEI. V was pared by 3 bases and J by 7 bases, with 13 bases between. The CDR3 has 14 amino acids. The CDR3 spells CASSEEGGVQPQHF. The CDR3 nucleotides read TGTGCCAGCAGTGAGGAAGGCGGCGTACAGCCCCAGCATTTT.

The rearrangement uses TRBV10-3 and TRBJ2-3; the match to TRBD2 covers 10 bases. Unmatched junction bases numbered 0, after V lost 4 bases and J lost 5 bases. This CDR3 is built from 13 residues. The germline CDR1 and CDR2 sequences are ENHRY and SYGVKD. The CDR3: CAISGLAGDTQYF. CDR3 in DNA: TGTGCCATCAGTGGACTAGCGGGAGATACGCAGTATTTT.

The chain carries TRBV6-5 and TRBJ2-3, with D uncertain. Trimming cost V 2 bases and J 1 base, with 13 bases left between them. Germline V gene sequence: CDR1 MNHEY, CDR2 SVGAGI. This CDR3 has 16 residues. The CDR3 nucleotides are TGTGCCAGCAGTTACCGCTCGGGTGGGGGCACAGATACGCAGTATTTT. Encoded protein: CASSYRSGGGTDTQYF.

The chain carries TRBV2 and TRBJ2-3, with 11 bases aligning to TRBD2. The CDR3 runs 14 residues. Per the germline V gene, CDR1 is SNHLY and CDR2 is FYNNEI. The V gene end was trimmed by 4 bases and the J gene end by 6 bases; junction bases not matched to a gene: 3. CDR3 sequence: CASSVLAGEDTQYF. CDR3 sequence (DNA): TGTGCCAGCAGTGTACTAGCGGGAGAGGATACGCAGTATTTT.

V and J are TRBV4-2 and TRBJ2-6; no definite D call. CDR3 length: 16 residues. V was shortened by 0 bases and J by 0 bases, with 6 bases between the two germline ends. The V gene's germline CDR1 is LGHNA and CDR2 YNFKEQ. This CDR3 is CASSQDWRSGANVLTF. DNA of the CDR3: TGTGCCAGCAGCCAAGATTGGCGCTCTGGGGCCAACGTCCTGACTTTC.

This clone was seen only once. The chain has TRBV27 and TRBJ2-3; possibly TRBD2 for D (7 bases). V was clipped by 7 bases and J by 8 bases, with 19 bases between them. CDR3 length equals 14 residues. Germline V gene data show CDR1 as MNHEY and CDR2 as SMNVEV (reference sequence). CDR3 sequence: CASTLEGGFGTQYF. The CDR3, as DNA: TGTGCCAGCACACTAGAGGGGGGGTTTGGTACGCAGTATTTT.

This chain uses TRBV6-5 with TRBJ2-1; 7 bases agree with TRBD1. CDR3 length: 14 residues. Per the germline V gene, CDR1 is MNHEY and CDR2 is SVGAGI. V was pared by 5 bases and J by 7 bases, with 8 bases of the junction left unmatched. Here the CDR3 reads CASSNRDRLNEQFF. The DNA of the CDR3 is TGTGCCAGCAGTAACCGGGACAGACTGAATGAGCAGTTCTTC.

J is TRBJ1-2 and V is TRBV5-4; D not certain. The CDR3 has 13 residues. V dropped 1 base and J dropped 5 bases, with 9 bases sitting between them. Germline values: CDR1 SGHNT, CDR2 YYREEE (reference sequence). CDR3 coding DNA: TGTGCCAGCAGCTTGAAGGGCGGGTATGGCTACACCTTC. Residues: CASSLKGGYGYTF.